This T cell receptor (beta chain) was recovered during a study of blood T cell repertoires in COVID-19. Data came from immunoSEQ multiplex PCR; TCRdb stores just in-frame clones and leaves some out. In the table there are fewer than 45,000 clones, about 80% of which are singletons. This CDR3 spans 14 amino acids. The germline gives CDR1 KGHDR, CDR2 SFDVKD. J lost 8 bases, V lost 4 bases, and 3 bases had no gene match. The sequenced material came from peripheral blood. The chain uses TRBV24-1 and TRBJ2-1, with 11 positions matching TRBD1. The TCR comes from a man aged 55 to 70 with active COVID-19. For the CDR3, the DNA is TGTGCCACCAGTGACCGGGACAGGGGGTATGAGCAGTTCTTC. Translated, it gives CATSDRDRGYEQFF.